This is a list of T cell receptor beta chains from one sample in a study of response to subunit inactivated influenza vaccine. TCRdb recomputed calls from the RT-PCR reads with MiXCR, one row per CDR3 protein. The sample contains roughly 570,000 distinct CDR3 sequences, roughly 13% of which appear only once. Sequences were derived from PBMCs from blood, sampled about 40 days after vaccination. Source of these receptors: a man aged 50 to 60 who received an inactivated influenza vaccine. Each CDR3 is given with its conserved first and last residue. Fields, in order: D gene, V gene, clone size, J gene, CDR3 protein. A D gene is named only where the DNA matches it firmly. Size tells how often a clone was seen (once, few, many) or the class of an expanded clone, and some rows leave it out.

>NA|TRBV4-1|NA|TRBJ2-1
CASSQDHLSYNEQFF
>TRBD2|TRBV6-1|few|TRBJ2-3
CASSVHFGTSGVVISDTQYF
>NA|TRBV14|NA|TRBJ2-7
CASSQYRRAPYEQYF
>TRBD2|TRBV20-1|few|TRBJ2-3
CSARDLTGGPNTQYF
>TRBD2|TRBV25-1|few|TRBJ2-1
CASSESLAGGPYYNEQFF
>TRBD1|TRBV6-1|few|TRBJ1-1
CASSTPRRTGETEAFF
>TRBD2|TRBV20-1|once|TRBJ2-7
CSAYPGGGLPSYEQYF
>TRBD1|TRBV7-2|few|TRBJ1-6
CASSFGWDRRNSPLHF
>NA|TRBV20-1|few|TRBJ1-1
CSAPTPFGTNTEAFF
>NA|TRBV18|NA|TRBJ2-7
CASSLTGLINSYEQYF
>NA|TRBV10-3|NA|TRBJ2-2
CAISFVGHPNTGELFF
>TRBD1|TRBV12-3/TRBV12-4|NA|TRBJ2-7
CASSKTGVLGEQYF